Below are 8 T cell receptor beta chains sequenced from a single sample in a study of cytomegalovirus exposure and HLA in healthy donors (dated by TCRdb to about 2017). Library preparation used the immunoSEQ multiplex PCR assay. A mixture of 60 forward primers for TCR Vbeta segments and 13 reverse primers for TCR Jbeta segments was used in the multiplex PCR. Sourced from immuneACCESS, this table was stored by TCRdb with only in-frame sequences that have V and J called. A share of the clones is absent; for the studies checked, an unresolved V gene accounts for under half, and the remainder has no known explanation. Counted in this sample were roughly 150,000 clones; approximately 80% of them appeared once. Around 6.1% of the sample lies in the top ten. The specimen was PBMCs. The source is a man younger than 40 in good health and CMV-seropositive.

The gene calls are TRBV12-5 and TRBJ1-2, with 8 nucleotides matching TRBD1. Looked up from germline, CDR1 is LGHNT and CDR2 is FRNRAP. This CDR3 spans 15 amino acids. The trim removed 0 bases at V and 3 bases at J, leaving 3 bases unmatched. CDR3 sequence: CASGLVRGQDYGYTF. The CDR3 nucleotides are TGTGCTAGTGGTTTGGTACGGGGACAGGACTATGGCTACACCTTC. Full variable domain (remainder filled in from reference TRBV12-5 and TRBJ1-2): DARVTQTPRHKVTEMGQEVTMRCQPILGHNTVFWYRQTMMQGLELLAYFRNRAPLDDSGMPKDRFSAEMPDATLATLKIQPSEPRDSAVYFCASGLVRGQDYGYTFGSGTRLTVV.

The chain couples TRBV30 to TRBJ2-3; TRBD2 might be the D (6 bases). Between the trimmed V and J ends, which lost 5 bases and 0 bases, there was a span of 15 bases. Germline V gene lookup returns CDR1 GTSNPN and CDR2 SVGIG (reference sequence). CDR3 length: 15 residues. The CDR3 DNA is TGTGCCTGGGGGGGAGCGGGTTCTAGCACAGATACGCAGTATTTT. This codes for CAWGGAGSSTDTQYF.

The chain links TRBV27 to TRBJ2-2; D may be TRBD2 (5 bases). This CDR3 contains 16 residues. Germline V gives CDR1 MNHEY, CDR2 SMNVEV (reference sequence). The V gene lost 0 bases and the J gene lost 6 bases, with 14 bases spanning the gap. CDR3 protein: CASSLSRDQPAGELFF. The CDR3 DNA reads TGTGCCAGCAGTTTATCCCGGGATCAACCCGCCGGGGAGCTGTTTTTT.

The chain recombines TRBV11-2 with TRBJ2-1; D gene uncertain. The CDR3 has 14 amino acids. V lost 1 base, J lost 6 bases, and 10 bases lay in between. Germline V gene sequence: CDR1 SGHAT, CDR2 FQNNGV. The CDR3 region is CASSLAVRGNEQFF. CDR3 in DNA: TGTGCCAGCAGCTTAGCGGTCCGCGGCAATGAGCAGTTCTTC.

The chain links TRBV15 to TRBJ1-2; D may be TRBD1 (6 bases). The CDR3 runs to 15 residues. In germline, CDR1 is LNHNV, CDR2 YYDKDF (reference sequence). V lost 4 bases and J lost 5, with 17 bases in between. The CDR3 loop reads CATSTSRGAEYGYTF. The CDR3, as DNA: TGTGCCACCAGCACTAGTCGGGGGGCTGAATATGGCTACACCTTC.

The V and J genes are TRBV9 and TRBJ1-2; the match to TRBD1 covers 10 bases. Germline lookup yields CDR1 SGDLS and CDR2 YYNGEE. CDR3 size: 15 residues. After removal of 4 bases from V and 4 bases from J, the junction contained 7 bases not matched to a gene. The CDR3 reads CASSPGTGDPYGYTF. CDR3 nucleotide sequence: TGTGCCAGCAGCCCGGGGACAGGGGATCCCTATGGCTACACCTTC.

In this sample, this clone turned up a few times. The chain recombines TRBV9 with TRBJ2-2, with TRBD1 identical over 8 bases. With 4 bases clipped from V and 2 bases from J, the junction kept 7 bases outside the gene matches. The CDR3 contains 16 residues. Germline CDR1 SGDLS, CDR2 YYNGEE. Here the CDR3 DNA reads TGTGCCAGCAGCCTCGGACAGGGACGAAACACCGGGGAGCTGTTTTTT. Amino acid sequence: CASSLGQGRNTGELFF.

The chain couples TRBV15 to TRBJ2-5, with TRBD2 matching 10 bases. V lost 4 bases to trimming and J lost 4 bases; unmatched junction nucleotides: 6. Germline V gene lookup returns CDR1 LNHNV and CDR2 YYDKDF (reference sequence). The CDR3 contains 15 residues. In DNA form, the CDR3 reads TGTGCCACCAGCACTCTAGCGGGAGATTCAGAGACCCAGTACTTC. The encoded protein is CATSTLAGDSETQYF.